This T cell receptor (beta chain) derives from a study of shared clonotypes between healthy human individuals. Assay: immunoSEQ multiplex PCR; the TCRdb copy retains only in-frame clones and omits some. This table has approximately 500,000 clones, over 70% appearing once. Study-wide results and limits: The donor pool, a small one, limited the genetic and exposure-history diversity represented.

As to this clone: As yet, its antigen is unknown.

Germline CDR1 reads LGHNA; CDR2 reads YSLEER. Trimming at V came to 3 bases and at J to 8 bases, leaving 4 bases not matched to a gene. This CDR3 region has 13 residues. The V gene is TRBV4-3, the J gene TRBJ2-1; 7 positions match TRBD1. The sample consisted of PBMCs. The receptor was derived from a woman aged 40 to 55 in good health. Some clones in this sample may be carry-over from other donors' samples. The CDR3, as DNA: TGCGCCAGCAGCCATGAACAGGGGTATGAGCAGTTCTTC. Residues: CASSHEQGYEQFF.